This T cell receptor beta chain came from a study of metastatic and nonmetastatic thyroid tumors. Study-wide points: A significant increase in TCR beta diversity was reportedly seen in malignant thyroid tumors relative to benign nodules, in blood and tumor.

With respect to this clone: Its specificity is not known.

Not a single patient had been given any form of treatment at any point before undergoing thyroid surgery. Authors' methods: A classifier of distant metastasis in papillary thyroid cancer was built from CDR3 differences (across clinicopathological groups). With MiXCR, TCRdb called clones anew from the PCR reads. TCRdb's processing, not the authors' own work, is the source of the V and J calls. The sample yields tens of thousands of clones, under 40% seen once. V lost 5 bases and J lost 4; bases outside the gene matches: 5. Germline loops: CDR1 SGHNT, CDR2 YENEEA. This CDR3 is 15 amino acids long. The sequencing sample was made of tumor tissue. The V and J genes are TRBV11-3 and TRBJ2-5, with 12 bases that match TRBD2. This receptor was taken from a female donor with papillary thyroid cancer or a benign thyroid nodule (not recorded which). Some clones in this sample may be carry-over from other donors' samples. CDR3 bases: TGTGCCAGCAGCCCTGGACTAGCGGGACGAGAGACCCAGTACTTC. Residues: CASSPGLAGRETQYF.